This TCR beta chain was sequenced in a study of OX40 agonist ivuxolimab in advanced cancers. The wider study: The treatment was a fully human IgG2 OX40 agonist, ivuxolimab.

The study sampled blood at baseline, cycle 4 day 1, and cycle 7 day 1. V shed 5 bases and J 6 bases; nucleotides not matched to a gene: 7. The germline V gene has CDR1 SGHAT and CDR2 FQNNGV. The CDR3 spans 16 residues. The protocol was immunoSEQ multiplex PCR, while the TCRdb copy is restricted to in-frame clones and leaves out a portion. The top ten clones hold 13% to 15% of a sample with 60,000 to 75,000 clones, approximately 91% of them seen once. The chain recombines TRBV11-2 with TRBJ2-1; 13 bases match TRBD2. The sample was CD4+ or CD8+ T cells sorted from blood, taken in a trial of the OX40 agonist ivuxolimab. This clonotype originated in an adult with an advanced solid tumor such as melanoma, head and neck, liver or kidney cancer. CDR3 coding DNA: TGTGCCAGCAGCCCCTGGACTAGCGGGAGTGTCAATGAGCAGTTCTTC. This encodes CASSPWTSGSVNEQFF.